Below are 27 T cell receptor beta chains sequenced from a single sample in a study of neoadjuvant anti-PD-1 for oral cavity cancer. The data were produced by immunoSEQ multiplex PCR, yet TCRdb's version contains in-frame clones alone and is incomplete. The repertoire includes around 70,000 clones, about 88% of them detected once, and more than 3% sits in the top ten. Described time point: after neoadjuvant nivolumab, at surgical resection. Specimen: PBMCs, collected after nivolumab (anti-PD-1) treatment. The receptors were sampled from a person aged 35 to 85 with oral cavity squamous cell carcinoma.

The chain recombines TRBV5-1 with TRBJ2-1; weak D call: TRBD1 (6 bases). Trimming left V 0 bases short and J 0 bases short, with 13 bases between. The CDR3 has 17 residues. Looked up from germline, CDR1 is SGHRS and CDR2 is YFSETQ. The CDR3 sequence is CASSLGSGDPSYNEQFF. The CDR3, as DNA: TGCGCCAGCAGCTTGGGATCAGGGGACCCCTCCTACAATGAGCAGTTCTTC.

The chain couples TRBV25-1 to TRBJ1-3; no firm D call. V lost 2 bases to trimming and J lost 2 bases, with 10 bases between them. Germline CDR1 reads MGHDK; CDR2 reads SYGVNS. This CDR3 spans 15 amino acids. CDR3 sequence reads: CASSEHQTTGNTIYF. In DNA, the CDR3 is TGTGCCAGCAGTGAACACCAGACAACTGGAAACACCATATATTTT.

V gene TRBV5-4 combines with J gene TRBJ1-4, with D tentatively TRBD1 (5 bases). This CDR3 has 13 residues. Between the trimmed V and J ends, which lost 0 bases and 13 bases, there was a span of 13 bases. The germline gives CDR1 SGHNT, CDR2 YYREEE (reference sequence). The CDR3 protein is CASSLEPWGGLFF. The CDR3 DNA follows: TGTGCCAGCAGCTTGGAGCCCTGGGGGGGACTGTTTTTT.

The rearrangement links TRBV7-2 to TRBJ2-3; D not resolved. CDR3 length: 18 amino acids. The V end lost 2 bases, the J end lost 4 bases, and 22 bases lay between the germline ends. Germline CDR1 is SGHTA and CDR2 is FQGNSA. The CDR3 bases are TGTGCCAGCAGCTTATTCGTAGGGTCCCCTCCAGACCCAGATACGCAGTATTTT. It is translated as CASSLFVGSPPDPDTQYF.

DNA for the CDR3: TGCGCCAGCAGCTCACAGGGTTGGTCCTACGAGCAGTACTTC. It translates to CASSSQGWSYEQYF. The rearrangement joins TRBV5-1 to TRBJ2-7; tentative D call: TRBD1 (6 bases). This CDR3 region has 14 residues. Germline values: CDR1 SGHRS, CDR2 YFSETQ. V shed 3 bases and J shed 1 base, with 11 bases lying between them. Combining the CDR3 with reference TRBV5-1 and TRBJ2-7 gives the whole variable domain KAGVTQTPRYLIKTRGQQVTLSCSPISGHRSVSWYQQTPGQGLQFLFEYFSETQRNKGNFPGRFSGRQFSNSRSEMNVSTLELGDSALYLCASSSQGWSYEQYFGPGTRLTVT.

The chain couples TRBV30 to TRBJ2-3, with 8 bases matching TRBD1. V lost 0 bases to trimming and J lost 4 bases; unmatched junction nucleotides: 0. Germline CDR1 is GTSNPN and CDR2 is SVGIG (reference sequence). The CDR3 loop spans 13 amino acids. As DNA, the CDR3 is TGTGCCTGGAGTGTACAGGGGGCAGATACGCAGTATTTT. Residues: CAWSVQGADTQYF.

V gene TRBV19 combines with J gene TRBJ2-4; D may be TRBD2 (6 bases). This CDR3 contains 14 residues. CDR1 is LNHDA and CDR2 is SQIVND in the germline V gene (reference sequence). V was shortened by 7 bases and J by 1 base, with 11 bases between the two germline ends. CDR3 sequence reads: CASTIGGAKNIQYF. The CDR3 coding sequence is TGTGCCAGTACCATCGGAGGGGCCAAAAACATTCAGTACTTC.

Only one count was recorded for this clone. The chain couples TRBV5-1 to TRBJ2-2; D uncertain. Per germline, CDR1 SGHRS and CDR2 YFSETQ. V gave up 0 bases and J gave up 8 bases, with 14 bases separating them. The CDR3 sequence is 15 residues long. The CDR3 loop reads CASSLDPGGLGELFF. As DNA, the CDR3 is TGCGCCAGCAGCTTGGATCCAGGTGGGCTGGGGGAGCTGTTTTTT.

The chain recombines TRBV4-1 with TRBJ1-5; unclear D gene. Per the germline V gene, CDR1 is MGHRA and CDR2 is YSYEKL. The CDR3 length is 14 residues. With 5 bases removed from V and 5 bases from J, the gap between germline ends came to 13 bases. The CDR3 DNA is TGCGCCAGCAGCAGGAAAGGAGAAGATCAGCCCCAGCATTTT. It encodes CASSRKGEDQPQHF.

The chain has TRBV5-1 and TRBJ2-5, with D possibly being TRBD1 (5 bases). Trimming pared 2 bases from V and 5 bases from J, leaving 10 bases between. The CDR3 extends over 13 amino acids. The germline V gene encodes CDR1 SGHRS and CDR2 YFSETQ. The CDR3 protein is CASSLQASETQYF. CDR3 bases: TGCGCCAGCAGCTTACAGGCTTCGGAGACCCAGTACTTC.

This clone is termed medium-sized (0.01 to 0.1%). The chain combines TRBV11-2 with TRBJ2-3; D is uncertain. The CDR3 totals 14 residues. The germline gives CDR1 SGHAT, CDR2 FQNNGV. V gave up 5 bases and J gave up 1 base, with 10 bases separating them. The CDR3: CASSILIGTDTQYF. In nucleotides, the CDR3 is TGTGCCAGCAGCATCTTGATCGGCACAGATACGCAGTATTTT.

The chain uses TRBV19 and TRBJ1-5, with D possibly TRBD1 on 5 matching bases. The ends were cut back, 0 bases at V and 3 bases at J, with 15 bases in the middle. Germline V lookup: CDR1 LNHDA, CDR2 SQIVND (reference sequence). The CDR3 runs 17 residues. The CDR3 DNA sequence: TGTGCCAGTAGTATAGACGGTCCAGGAGGGGACAATCAGCCCCAGCATTTT. Its protein is CASSIDGPGGDNQPQHF.

The chain uses TRBV18 and TRBJ1-5; D is unclear. Germline lookup yields CDR1 KGHSH and CDR2 LQKENI. This CDR3 contains 17 residues. With 2 bases removed from V and 0 bases from J, the gap between germline ends came to 14 bases. Here the CDR3 reads CASSPTRVLDSNQPQHF. The CDR3 DNA follows: TGTGCCAGCTCACCAACTCGGGTCTTAGATAGCAATCAGCCCCAGCATTTT.

The chain couples TRBV27 to TRBJ2-6; the D gene could be TRBD1 or TRBD2 (5 bases each). Trimming shortened V by 1 base and J by 4 bases, and 11 bases separated the two germline ends. CDR3 length: 16 amino acids. Germline lookup yields CDR1 MNHEY and CDR2 SMNVEV (reference sequence). In DNA form, the CDR3 reads TGTGCCAGCAGTTTATTTGCCGGGGCCGGGGCCAACGTCCTGACTTTC. This gives the protein CASSLFAGAGANVLTF. Full variable domain (missing parts from reference TRBV27 and TRBJ2-6): EAQVTQNPRYLITVTGKKLTVTCSQNMNHEYMSWYRQDPGLGLRQIYYSMNVEVTDKGDVPEGYKVSRKEKRNFPLILESPSPNQTSLYFCASSLFAGAGANVLTFGAGSRLTVL.

In this sample, this clone turned up once. V gene TRBV9 combines with J gene TRBJ1-1; D is possibly TRBD1 (6 bases). V lost 4 bases and J 5 bases, leaving 18 bases between the germline ends. This CDR3 comprises 15 residues. Germline lookup yields CDR1 SGDLS and CDR2 YYNGEE. The CDR3 region is CASSTDPGVGTEAFF. CDR3 nucleotides: TGTGCCAGCAGCACCGATCCAGGGGTCGGGACTGAAGCTTTCTTT.

The CDR3 sequence: CASSFLAGSAPYEQYF. The CDR3, as DNA: TGTGCCAGCAGTTTCTTGGCGGGATCCGCCCCCTACGAGCAGTACTTC. The gene calls are TRBV28 and TRBJ2-7; a weak D match, TRBD2 (6 bases). The CDR3 is 16 amino acids. Deletions cut 3 bases from V and 2 bases from J, with 17 bases between. Germline assignment: CDR1 MDHEN and CDR2 SYDVKM.

The rearrangement uses TRBV2 and TRBJ1-1, with 10 bases matching TRBD1. This CDR3 has 19 amino acids. V lost 5 bases to trimming and J lost 1 base; unmatched junction nucleotides: 16. The germline V gene has CDR1 SNHLY and CDR2 FYNNEI. The CDR3 loop reads CASSPATGGAWTRNTEAFF. Written as DNA, the CDR3 is TGTGCCAGCAGTCCCGCGACAGGGGGCGCCTGGACGAGGAACACTGAAGCTTTCTTT.

This chain links TRBV7-2 with TRBJ2-7, with D possibly being TRBD1 (5 bases). Germline CDR1 and CDR2: SGHTA and FQGNSA. There are 13 residues in the CDR3. Between the trimmed V and J ends, which lost 3 bases and 3 bases, there was a span of 9 bases. Here the CDR3 DNA reads TGTGCCAGCAGCTTGGACATAGACTACGAGCAGTACTTC. Translation: CASSLDIDYEQYF.

V usage is TRBV5-6 and J usage is TRBJ2-5; D gene ambiguous. The CDR3 has 13 amino acids. V lost 2 bases and J lost 6, with 11 bases in between. Germline V CDR1 and CDR2: SGHDT, YYEEEE. The CDR3 DNA follows: TGTGCCAGCAGCTTAGCCCAGGCCCAGACCCAGTACTTC. Its translation is CASSLAQAQTQYF.

The DNA for the CDR3 is TGTGCCAGCAGTTTTGGGTCAACAGATACGCAGTATTTT. It specifies CASSFGSTDTQYF. The chain links TRBV28 to TRBJ2-3; D unresolved. Between the trimmed V and J ends, which lost 3 bases and 3 bases, there was a span of 7 bases. Germline V gene lookup returns CDR1 MDHEN and CDR2 SYDVKM. The CDR3 has 13 residues.

This clone was detected only once. The junction differs from germline at one of its ends, possibly a read error. This chain links TRBV5-5 with TRBJ2-2; D unresolved. The CDR3 loop spans 13 amino acids. The germline V gene has CDR1 SGHKS and CDR2 YYEKEE (reference sequence). Here the CDR3 DNA reads TGTGCCAGCAGTTTGGGCGTAACCGGGGAGCTGTTTTTT. Encoded protein: CASSLGVTGELFF.

The sample holds a few counts of this clone. This rearrangement joins TRBV5-1 to TRBJ1-2, with D perhaps matching TRBD1 (6 bases). The CDR3 is 13 amino acids. Trimming left V 0 bases short and J 4 bases short, with 7 bases between. From germline, CDR1 is SGHRS and CDR2 YFSETQ. The CDR3 reads CASSLGDIYGYTF. CDR3 nucleotides: TGCGCCAGCAGCTTGGGGGACATCTATGGCTACACCTTC.

The chain recombines TRBV27 with TRBJ2-3, with 16 nucleotides matching TRBD2. The CDR3 is 18 amino acids. The V gene end was trimmed by 3 bases and the J gene end by 1 base; junction bases not matched to a gene: 4. Per the germline V gene, CDR1 is MNHEY and CDR2 is SMNVEV (reference sequence). The CDR3 DNA reads TGTGCCAGCAGTTTGGGACTAGCGGGAGGGCCGGGCACAGATACGCAGTATTTT. It is translated as CASSLGLAGGPGTDTQYF.

This sequence joins TRBV29-1 and TRBJ1-1; 10 bases fit TRBD1. V dropped 3 bases and J dropped 11; count of bases not matched to a gene: 12. This CDR3 comprises 14 residues. The germline CDR1 and CDR2 sequences are SQVTM and ANQGSEA. The chain's CDR3 is CSVDPDRGRGLAFF. The DNA for the CDR3 is TGCAGCGTTGACCCCGACAGGGGGCGAGGTCTGGCTTTCTTT.

This clone has more than one count but fewer than ten. The V and J genes are TRBV2 and TRBJ1-5; no definite D call. CDR3 length equals 13 residues. Germline-derived CDR1 and CDR2 are SNHLY and FYNNEI. Between the trimmed V and J ends, which lost 6 bases and 9 bases, there was a span of 15 bases. The CDR3 nucleotides are TGTGCCAGCAGGACGGACCCTTTTGGGCCCCAGCATTTT. This gives the protein CASRTDPFGPQHF.

The V gene is TRBV2, the J gene TRBJ2-2, with 7 bases fitting TRBD2. This CDR3 region has 13 residues. Germline CDR1 reads SNHLY; CDR2 reads FYNNEI. Trimming cost V 6 bases and J 4 bases; bases outside gene matches: 2. The CDR3 region is CASRGGTTGELFF. CDR3 sequence (DNA): TGTGCCAGCAGGGGAGGGACCACCGGGGAGCTGTTTTTT.

The V gene is TRBV7-9, the J gene TRBJ1-1, with a tentative D call TRBD1 (6 bases). CDR3 length equals 14 residues. Deletions cut 1 base from V and 6 bases from J, with 12 bases between. Per germline, CDR1 SEHNR and CDR2 FQNEAQ (reference sequence). CDR3 coding DNA: TGTGCCAGCAGCTTAGTATCCTCAGGGGCTGAAGCTTTCTTT. This gives the protein CASSLVSSGAEAFF.